This T cell receptor (beta chain) was observed in a study of vaccination and CD4 T cells after COVID-19. The overall study: The convalescents, six males and four females, included two who were Hispanic.

Each CDR3 protein gets one entry after TCRdb re-called the PCR reads with MiXCR. The table records about 18,000 distinct CDR3 sequences, around 62% of them present only once. The material was CD4+ T cells from blood, obtained before SARS-CoV-2 vaccination. The clonotype originates from a human donor who had recovered from COVID-19.

The CDR3 DNA reads TGTGCCAGCAGTACCGGGACTGACAATGAGCAGTTCTTC. Encoded protein: CASSTGTDNEQFF. This sequence joins TRBV12-3 or TRBV12-4 and TRBJ2-1, with D possibly matching TRBD2 (6 bases). The CDR3 has 13 residues. Trimming shortened V by 5 bases and J by 5 bases, and 10 bases separated the two germline ends.